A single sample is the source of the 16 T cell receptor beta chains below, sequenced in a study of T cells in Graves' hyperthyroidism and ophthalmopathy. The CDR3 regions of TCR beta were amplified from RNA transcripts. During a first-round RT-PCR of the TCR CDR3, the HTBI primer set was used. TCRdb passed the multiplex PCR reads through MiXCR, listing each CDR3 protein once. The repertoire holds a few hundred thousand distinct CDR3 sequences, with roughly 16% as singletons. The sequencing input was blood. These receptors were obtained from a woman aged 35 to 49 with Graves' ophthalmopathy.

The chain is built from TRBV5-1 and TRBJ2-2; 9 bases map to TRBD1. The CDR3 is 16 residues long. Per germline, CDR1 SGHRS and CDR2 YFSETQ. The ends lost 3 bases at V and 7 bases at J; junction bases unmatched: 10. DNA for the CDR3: TGCGCCAGCAGCTCCCACAGGGGGCAAGAGGTCGGGGAGCTGTTTTTT. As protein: CASSSHRGQEVGELFF.

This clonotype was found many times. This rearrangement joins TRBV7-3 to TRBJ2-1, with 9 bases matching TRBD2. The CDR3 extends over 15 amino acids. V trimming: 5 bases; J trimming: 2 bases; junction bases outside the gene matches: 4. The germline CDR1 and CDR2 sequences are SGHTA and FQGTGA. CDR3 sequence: CASSPTSGPYNEQFF. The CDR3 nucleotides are TGTGCCAGCAGCCCGACTAGCGGACCCTACAATGAGCAGTTCTTC. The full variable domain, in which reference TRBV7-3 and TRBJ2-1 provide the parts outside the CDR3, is GAGVSQTPSNKVTEKGKYVELRCDPISGHTALYWYRQSLGQGPEFLIYFQGTGAADDSGLPNDRFFAVRPEGSVSTLKIQRTERGDSAVYLCASSPTSGPYNEQFFGPGTRLTVL.

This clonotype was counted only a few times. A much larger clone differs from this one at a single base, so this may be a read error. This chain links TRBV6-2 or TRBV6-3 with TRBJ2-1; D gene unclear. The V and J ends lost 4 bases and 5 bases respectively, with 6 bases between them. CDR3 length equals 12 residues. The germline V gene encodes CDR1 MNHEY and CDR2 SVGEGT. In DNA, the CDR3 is TGTGCCAGCAGTTCGGCAGACAATGAGCAGTTCTTC. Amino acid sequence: CASSSADNEQFF.

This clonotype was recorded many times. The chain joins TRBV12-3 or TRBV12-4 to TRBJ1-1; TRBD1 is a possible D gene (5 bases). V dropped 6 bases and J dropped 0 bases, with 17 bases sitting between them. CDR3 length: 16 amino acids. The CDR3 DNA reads TGTGCCAGCAGCCCCTTGAGAGGGACGGTGAACACTGAAGCTTTCTTT. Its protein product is CASSPLRGTVNTEAFF.

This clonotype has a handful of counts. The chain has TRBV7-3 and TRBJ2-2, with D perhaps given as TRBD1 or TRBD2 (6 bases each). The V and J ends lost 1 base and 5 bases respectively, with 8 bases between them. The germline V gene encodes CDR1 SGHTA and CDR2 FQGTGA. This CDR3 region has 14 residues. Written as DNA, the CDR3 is TGTGCCAGCAGCTTAATAGGGGGGACCGGGGAGCTGTTTTTT. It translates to CASSLIGGTGELFF.

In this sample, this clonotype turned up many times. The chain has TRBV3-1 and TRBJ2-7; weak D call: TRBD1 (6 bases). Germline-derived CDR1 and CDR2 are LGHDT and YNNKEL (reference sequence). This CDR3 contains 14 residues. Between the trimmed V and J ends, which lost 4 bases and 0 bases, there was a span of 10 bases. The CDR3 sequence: CASSLGTLSYEQYF. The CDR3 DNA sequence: TGTGCCAGCAGCCTCGGGACACTCTCCTACGAGCAGTACTTC.

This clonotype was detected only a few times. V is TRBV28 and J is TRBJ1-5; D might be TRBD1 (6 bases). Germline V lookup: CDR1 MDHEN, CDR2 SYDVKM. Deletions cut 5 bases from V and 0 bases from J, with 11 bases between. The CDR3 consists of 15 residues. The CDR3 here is CASSARTASNQPQHF. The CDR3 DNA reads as TGTGCCAGCAGTGCCAGGACAGCTAGCAATCAGCCCCAGCATTTT.

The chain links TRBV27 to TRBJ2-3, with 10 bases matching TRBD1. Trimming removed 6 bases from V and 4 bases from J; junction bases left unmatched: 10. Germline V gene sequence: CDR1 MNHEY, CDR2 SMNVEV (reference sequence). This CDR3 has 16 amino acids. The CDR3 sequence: CASRTTGTGVSDTQYF. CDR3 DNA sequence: TGTGCCAGCAGGACCACCGGGACAGGGGTTTCAGATACGCAGTATTTT.

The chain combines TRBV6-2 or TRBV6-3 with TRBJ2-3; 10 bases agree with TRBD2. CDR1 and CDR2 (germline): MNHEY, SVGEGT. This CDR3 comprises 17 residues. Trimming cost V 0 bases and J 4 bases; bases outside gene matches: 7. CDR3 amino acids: CASSYSSLAGVADTQYF. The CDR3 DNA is TGTGCCAGCAGTTACTCATCCCTAGCGGGGGTGGCAGATACGCAGTATTTT.

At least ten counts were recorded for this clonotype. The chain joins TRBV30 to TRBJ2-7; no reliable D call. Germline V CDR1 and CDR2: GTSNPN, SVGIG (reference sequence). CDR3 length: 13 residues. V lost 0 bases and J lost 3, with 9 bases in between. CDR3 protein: CAWSVGGSYEQYF. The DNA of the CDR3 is TGTGCCTGGAGTGTAGGTGGAAGCTACGAGCAGTACTTC.

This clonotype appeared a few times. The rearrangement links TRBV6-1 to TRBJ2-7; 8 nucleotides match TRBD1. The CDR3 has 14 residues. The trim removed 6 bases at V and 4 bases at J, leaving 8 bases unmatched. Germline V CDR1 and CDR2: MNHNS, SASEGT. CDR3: CASRADRGVYEQYF. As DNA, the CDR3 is TGTGCCAGCAGGGCCGACAGGGGAGTGTACGAGCAGTACTTC.

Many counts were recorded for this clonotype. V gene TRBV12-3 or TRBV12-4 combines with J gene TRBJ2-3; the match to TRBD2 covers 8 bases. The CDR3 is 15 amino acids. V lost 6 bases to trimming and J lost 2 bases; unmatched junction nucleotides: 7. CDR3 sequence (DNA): TGTGCCAGCAGCCGGGAGGGCCGATACACAGATACGCAGTATTTT. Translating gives CASSREGRYTDTQYF.

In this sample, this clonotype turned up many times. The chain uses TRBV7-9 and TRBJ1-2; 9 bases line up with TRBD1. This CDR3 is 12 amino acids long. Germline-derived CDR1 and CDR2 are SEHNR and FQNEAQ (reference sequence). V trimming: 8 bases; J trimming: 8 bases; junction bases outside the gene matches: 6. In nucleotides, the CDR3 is TGTGCCAGCGGGGGACAGGGAGTGGGCTACACCTTC. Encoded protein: CASGGQGVGYTF.

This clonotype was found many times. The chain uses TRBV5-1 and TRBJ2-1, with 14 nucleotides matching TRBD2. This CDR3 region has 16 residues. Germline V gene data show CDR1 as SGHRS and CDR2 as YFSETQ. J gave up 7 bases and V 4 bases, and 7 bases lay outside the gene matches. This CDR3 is CASSRMTSGRANEQFF. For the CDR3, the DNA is TGCGCCAGCAGCCGCATGACTAGCGGGAGGGCAAATGAGCAGTTCTTC.

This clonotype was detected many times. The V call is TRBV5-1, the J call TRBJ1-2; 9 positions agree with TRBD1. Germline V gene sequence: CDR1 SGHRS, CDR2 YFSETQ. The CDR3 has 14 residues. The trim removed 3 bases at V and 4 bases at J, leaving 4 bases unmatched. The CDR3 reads CASSWGQGGYGYTF. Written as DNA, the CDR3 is TGCGCCAGCAGCTGGGGACAGGGCGGCTATGGCTACACCTTC.

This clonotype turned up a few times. CDR3 sequence: CASSADSGRVTDTQYF. CDR3 nucleotide sequence: TGCGCCAGCAGCGCCGACAGCGGGAGGGTCACAGATACGCAGTATTTT. V is TRBV10-2 and J is TRBJ2-3, with 10 bases aligning to TRBD2. V lost 6 bases to trimming and J lost 2 bases; unmatched junction nucleotides: 8. Germline assignment: CDR1 WSHSY and CDR2 SAAADI. The CDR3 spans 16 residues.